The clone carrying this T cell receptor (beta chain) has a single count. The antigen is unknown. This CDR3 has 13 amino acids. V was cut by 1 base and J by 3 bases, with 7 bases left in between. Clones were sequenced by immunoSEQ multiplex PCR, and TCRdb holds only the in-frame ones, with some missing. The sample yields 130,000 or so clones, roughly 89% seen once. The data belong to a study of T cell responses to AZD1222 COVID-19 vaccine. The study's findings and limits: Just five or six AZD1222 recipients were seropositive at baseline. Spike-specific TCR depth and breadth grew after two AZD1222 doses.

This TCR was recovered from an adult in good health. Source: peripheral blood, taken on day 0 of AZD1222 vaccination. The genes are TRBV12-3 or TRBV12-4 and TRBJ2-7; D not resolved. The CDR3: CASSLGLYYEQYF. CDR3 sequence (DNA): TGTGCCAGCAGTTTAGGGTTGTACTACGAGCAGTACTTC.